The clone carrying this T cell receptor beta chain has more than one count but fewer than ten. Its cognate antigen is unknown. The data belong to a study of blood T cells in healthy people across ages. The germline gives CDR1 SGHVS, CDR2 FQNEAQ. The CDR3 loop spans 12 amino acids. Trimming pared 3 bases from V and 11 bases from J, leaving 13 bases between. Extracted total RNA amounted to at least 5.5 micrograms for each sample. Using a J-beta primer mix together with a sample-barcoded 5' primer, a second PCR was run for roughly 6 to 11 cycles. TCRdb recomputed calls from the 5' RACE reads with MiXCR, one row per CDR3 protein. Seen here are around 1,500,000 distinct CDR3 sequences, roughly 28% observed once, and the top ten hold 7.7%. Study-wide points: Across samples, TCR beta diversity tracked strongly with naive T cell percentage.

The chain carries TRBV7-8 and TRBJ1-1; D gene unclear. Specimen: blood. The origin of this receptor is a woman aged 25 to 39 in good health. The chain's CDR3 is CASSFILPGAFF. The CDR3 DNA is TGTGCCAGCAGCTTTATTCTTCCGGGGGCTTTCTTT.